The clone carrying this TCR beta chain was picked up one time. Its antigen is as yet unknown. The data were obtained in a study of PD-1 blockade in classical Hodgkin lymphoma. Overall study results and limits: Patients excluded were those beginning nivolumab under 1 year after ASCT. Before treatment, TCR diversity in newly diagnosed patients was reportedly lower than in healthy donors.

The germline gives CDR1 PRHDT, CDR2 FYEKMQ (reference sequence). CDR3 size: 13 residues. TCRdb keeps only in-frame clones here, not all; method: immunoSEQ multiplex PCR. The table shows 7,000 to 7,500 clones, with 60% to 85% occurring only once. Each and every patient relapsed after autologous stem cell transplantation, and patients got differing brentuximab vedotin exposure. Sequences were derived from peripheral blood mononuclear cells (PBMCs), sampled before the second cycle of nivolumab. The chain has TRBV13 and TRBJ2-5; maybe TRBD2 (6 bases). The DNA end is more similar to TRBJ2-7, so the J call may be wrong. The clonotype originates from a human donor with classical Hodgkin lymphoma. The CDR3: CASSSGREYEQYF. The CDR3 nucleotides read TGTGCCAGCAGCTCCGGGAGAGAATACGAGCAGTACTTC.